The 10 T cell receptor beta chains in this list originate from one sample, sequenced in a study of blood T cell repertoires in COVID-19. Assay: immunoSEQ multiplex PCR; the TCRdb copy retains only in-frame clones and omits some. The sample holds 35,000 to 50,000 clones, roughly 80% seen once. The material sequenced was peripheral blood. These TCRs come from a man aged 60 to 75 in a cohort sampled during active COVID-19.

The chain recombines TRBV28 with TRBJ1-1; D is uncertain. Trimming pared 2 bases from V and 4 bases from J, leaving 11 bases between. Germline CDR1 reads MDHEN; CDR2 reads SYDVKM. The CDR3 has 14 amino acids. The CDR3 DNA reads TGTGCCAGCAGTTTAAGAGGGTGGGCCACTGAAGCTTTCTTT. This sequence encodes CASSLRGWATEAFF. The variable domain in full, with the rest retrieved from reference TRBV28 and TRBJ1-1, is DVKVTQSSRYLVKRTGEKVFLECVQDMDHENMFWYRQDPGLGLRLIYFSYDVKMKEKGDIPEGYSVSREKKERFSLILESASTNQTSMYLCASSLRGWATEAFFGQGTRLTVV.

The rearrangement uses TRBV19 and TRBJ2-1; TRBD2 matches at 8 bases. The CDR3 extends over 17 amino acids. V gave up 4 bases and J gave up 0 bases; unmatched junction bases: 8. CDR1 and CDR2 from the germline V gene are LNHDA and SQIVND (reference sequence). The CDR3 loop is CASSRSGGGTSYNEQFF. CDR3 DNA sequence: TGTGCCAGTAGTAGGTCCGGGGGGGGCACCTCCTACAATGAGCAGTTCTTC. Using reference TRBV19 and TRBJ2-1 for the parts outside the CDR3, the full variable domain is DGGITQSPKYLFRKEGQNVTLSCEQNLNHDAMYWYRQDPGQGLRLIYYSQIVNDFQKGDIAEGYSVSREKKESFPLTVTSAQKNPTAFYLCASSRSGGGTSYNEQFFGPGTRLTVL.

This CDR3 reads CASSKDRGNEQFF. CDR3 nucleotide sequence: TGTGCCAGTAGCAAGGACAGGGGCAATGAGCAGTTCTTC. The gene calls are TRBV19 and TRBJ2-1; 9 bases match TRBD1. This CDR3 comprises 13 residues. Germline V gene lookup returns CDR1 LNHDA and CDR2 SQIVND (reference sequence). V lost 6 bases and J lost 6; bases outside the gene matches: 3.

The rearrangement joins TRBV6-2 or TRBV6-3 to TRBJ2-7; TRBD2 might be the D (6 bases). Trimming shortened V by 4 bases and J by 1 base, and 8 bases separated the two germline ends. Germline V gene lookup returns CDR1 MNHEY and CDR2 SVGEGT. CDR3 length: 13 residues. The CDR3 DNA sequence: TGTGCCAGCAGTTCTAGCGTATCCTACGAGCAGTACTTC. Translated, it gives CASSSSVSYEQYF.

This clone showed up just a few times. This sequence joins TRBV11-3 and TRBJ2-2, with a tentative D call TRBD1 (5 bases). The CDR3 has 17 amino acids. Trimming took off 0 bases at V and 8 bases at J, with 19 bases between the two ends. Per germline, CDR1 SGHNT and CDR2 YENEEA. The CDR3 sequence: CASSLDLMGRPLGELFF. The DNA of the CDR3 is TGTGCCAGCAGCTTAGATCTGATGGGGCGGCCTTTGGGGGAGCTGTTTTTT.

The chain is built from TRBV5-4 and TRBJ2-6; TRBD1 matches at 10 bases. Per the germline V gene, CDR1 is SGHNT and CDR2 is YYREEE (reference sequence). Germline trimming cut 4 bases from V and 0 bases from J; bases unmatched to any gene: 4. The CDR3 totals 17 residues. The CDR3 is CASSPGQGRSGANVLTF. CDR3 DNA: TGTGCCAGCAGCCCGGGACAGGGGCGCTCTGGGGCCAACGTCCTGACTTTC.

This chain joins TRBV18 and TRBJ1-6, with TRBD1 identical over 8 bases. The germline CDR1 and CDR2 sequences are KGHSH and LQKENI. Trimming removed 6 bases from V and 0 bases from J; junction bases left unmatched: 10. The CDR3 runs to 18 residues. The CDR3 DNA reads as TGTGCCAGCTCTACCACCATACAGGGGGTCTCCTATAATTCACCCCTCCACTTT. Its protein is CASSTTIQGVSYNSPLHF.

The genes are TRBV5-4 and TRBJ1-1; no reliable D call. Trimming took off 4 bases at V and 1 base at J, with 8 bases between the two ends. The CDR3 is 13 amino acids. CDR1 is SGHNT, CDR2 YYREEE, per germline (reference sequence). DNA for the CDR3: TGTGCCAGCAGCCCCGAGCCGAACACTGAAGCTTTCTTT. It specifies CASSPEPNTEAFF.

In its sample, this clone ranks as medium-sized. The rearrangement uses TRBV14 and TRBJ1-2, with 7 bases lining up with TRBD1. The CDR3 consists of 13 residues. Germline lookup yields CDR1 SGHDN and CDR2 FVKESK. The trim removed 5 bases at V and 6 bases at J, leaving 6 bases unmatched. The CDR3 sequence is CASSVDRVNGYTF. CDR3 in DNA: TGTGCCAGCAGCGTCGACAGGGTAAATGGCTACACCTTC.

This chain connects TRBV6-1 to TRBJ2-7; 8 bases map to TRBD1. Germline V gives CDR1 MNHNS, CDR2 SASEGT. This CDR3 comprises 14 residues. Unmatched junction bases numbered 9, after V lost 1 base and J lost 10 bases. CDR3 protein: CASSEGSQGAYQYF. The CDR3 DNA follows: TGTGCCAGCAGTGAAGGTTCGCAGGGGGCGTATCAGTACTTC.